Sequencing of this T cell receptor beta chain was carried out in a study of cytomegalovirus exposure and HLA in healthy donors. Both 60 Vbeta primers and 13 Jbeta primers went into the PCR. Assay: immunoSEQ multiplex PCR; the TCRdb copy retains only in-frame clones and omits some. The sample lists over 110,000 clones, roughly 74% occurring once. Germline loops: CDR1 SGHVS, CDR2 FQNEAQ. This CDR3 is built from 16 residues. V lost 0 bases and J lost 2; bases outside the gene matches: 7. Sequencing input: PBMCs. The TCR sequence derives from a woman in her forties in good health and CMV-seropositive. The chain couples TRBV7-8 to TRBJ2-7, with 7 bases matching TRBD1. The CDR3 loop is CASSLADGQAPYEQYF. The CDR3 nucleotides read TGTGCCAGCAGCTTAGCGGATGGACAGGCCCCCTACGAGCAGTACTTC.